The clone carrying this T cell receptor (beta chain) has ten or more counts. Its antigen is still unknown. The CDR3 covers 15 residues. The germline CDR1 and CDR2 sequences are SGHTA and FQGNSA. The V gene end was trimmed by 0 bases and the J gene end by 10 bases; junction bases not matched to a gene: 4. These data originate in a study of T cell repertoires in cytomegalovirus infection. Study in general: Both CMV infection and a matching HLA type were indicated by public TCR beta signatures.

Using its own MiXCR run on the reads, TCRdb lists one record per CDR3 protein. This sample has roughly 700,000 distinct CDR3 sequences, with roughly 30% found just once. Findings and caveats of the study: There were carriers of CMV plus the relevant HLA, and cumulative public TCR beta family frequency identified them.

The rearrangement links TRBV7-2 to TRBJ1-6; 9 bases agree with TRBD1. This TCR derives from a human donor in good health (CMV status not recorded). Some clones in this sample may be carry-over from other donors' samples. The source material was cultured PBMCs, sampled from culture after CMV antigen stimulation. The CDR3 region is CASSLAPTGGSPLHF. CDR3 sequence (DNA): TGTGCCAGCAGCTTAGCGCCAACAGGGGGCTCACCCCTCCACTTT.